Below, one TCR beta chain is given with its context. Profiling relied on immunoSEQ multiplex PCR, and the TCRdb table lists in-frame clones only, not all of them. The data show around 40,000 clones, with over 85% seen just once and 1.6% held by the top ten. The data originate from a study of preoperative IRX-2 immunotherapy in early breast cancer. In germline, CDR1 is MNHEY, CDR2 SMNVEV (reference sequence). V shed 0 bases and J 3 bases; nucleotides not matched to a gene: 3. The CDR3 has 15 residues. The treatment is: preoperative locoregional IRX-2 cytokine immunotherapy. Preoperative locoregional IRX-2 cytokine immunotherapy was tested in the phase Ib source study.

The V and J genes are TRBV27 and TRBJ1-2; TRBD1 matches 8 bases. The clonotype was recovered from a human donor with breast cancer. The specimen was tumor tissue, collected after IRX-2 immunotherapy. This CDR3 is CASSLSTGVHYGYTF. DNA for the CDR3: TGTGCCAGCAGTTTATCGACAGGGGTCCACTATGGCTACACCTTC.